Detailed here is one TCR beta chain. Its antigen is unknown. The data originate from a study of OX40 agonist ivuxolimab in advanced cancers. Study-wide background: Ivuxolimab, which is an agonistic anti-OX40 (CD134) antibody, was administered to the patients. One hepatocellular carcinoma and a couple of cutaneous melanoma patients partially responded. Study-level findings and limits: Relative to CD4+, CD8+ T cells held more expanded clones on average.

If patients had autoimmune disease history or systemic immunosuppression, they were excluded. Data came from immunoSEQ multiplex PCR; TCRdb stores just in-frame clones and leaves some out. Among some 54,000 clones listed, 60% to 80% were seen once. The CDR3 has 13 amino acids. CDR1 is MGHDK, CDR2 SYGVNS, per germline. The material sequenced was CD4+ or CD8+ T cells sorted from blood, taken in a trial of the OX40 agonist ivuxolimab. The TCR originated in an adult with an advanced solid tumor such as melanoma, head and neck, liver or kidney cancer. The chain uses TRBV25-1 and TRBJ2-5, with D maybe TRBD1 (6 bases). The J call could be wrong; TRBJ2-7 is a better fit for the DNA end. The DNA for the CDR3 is TGTGCCAGCAGAGACAGGATCTCCTACGAGCAGTACTTC. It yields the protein CASRDRISYEQYF.